This T cell receptor beta chain was observed in a study of blood T cell repertoires in COVID-19. The ends lost 2 bases at V and 2 bases at J; junction bases unmatched: 5. This CDR3 is 16 amino acids long. The germline V gene encodes CDR1 MNHNS and CDR2 SASEGT. Each participant's cohort was designated according to participant-reported clinical history. TCRdb keeps only in-frame clones here, not all; method: immunoSEQ multiplex PCR. The sample includes about 330,000 clones, approximately 88% seen only once; the top ten take around 5%. This clone was counted only a few times. The sequence came from a man in his thirties or forties who had recovered from COVID-19. The chain uses TRBV6-1 and TRBJ2-3, with TRBD2 matching 9 bases. The material sequenced was PBMCs or T cells enriched from blood (not recorded which). CDR3 region: CASSEFGTSFTDTQYF. DNA for the CDR3: TGTGCCAGCAGTGAATTCGGGACTAGCTTCACAGATACGCAGTATTTT.